The 19 T cell receptor beta chains below were found in one sample sequenced in a study of response to subunit inactivated influenza vaccine. Via MiXCR, TCRdb re-called the RT-PCR reads, giving one row per CDR3 protein. This sample has around 790,000 distinct CDR3 sequences, with around 21% found just once. The source material was PBMCs from blood, sampled 5 days after vaccination. The receptor source for this set is a man aged 45-60 years who received an inactivated influenza vaccine.

In its sample, this clonotype was seen a few times. The chain uses TRBV7-9 and TRBJ2-3, with D possibly TRBD2 on 6 matching bases. This CDR3 is built from 14 residues. CDR1 is SEHNR, CDR2 FQNEAQ, per germline (reference sequence). The V and J ends lost 4 bases and 5 bases respectively, with 13 bases between them. For the CDR3, the DNA is TGTGCCAGCAGCTCTGGGACTGGCCTAGATACGCAGTATTTT. This gives the protein CASSSGTGLDTQYF.

This chain connects TRBV5-4 to TRBJ2-2, with 9 bases lining up with TRBD1. CDR1 and CDR2 (germline): SGHNT, YYREEE (reference sequence). CDR3 length equals 15 residues. With V trimmed by 3 bases and J by 4 bases, 4 bases remained unmatched. As DNA, the CDR3 is TGTGCCAGCAGCTCACAGGGGGCAGTCACCGGGGAGCTGTTTTTT. Translating gives CASSSQGAVTGELFF.

The table lists this clonotype with a few counts. V and J are TRBV11-2 and TRBJ2-7, with D perhaps TRBD2 (5 bases). The germline gives CDR1 SGHAT, CDR2 FQNNGV. The ends were cut back, 5 bases at V and 0 bases at J, with 14 bases in the middle. CDR3 length: 15 residues. The CDR3 DNA follows: TGTGCCAGCAGCCTCATCGGGATCTACTCCTACGAGCAGTACTTC. This sequence encodes CASSLIGIYSYEQYF.

The chain recombines TRBV27 with TRBJ2-1, with 7 nucleotides matching TRBD1. J gave up 5 bases and V 0 bases, and 13 bases lay outside the gene matches. This CDR3 has 18 residues. Per germline, CDR1 MNHEY and CDR2 SMNVEV (reference sequence). The CDR3 spells CASSLSLGQPYTNNEQFF. DNA for the CDR3: TGTGCCAGCAGTTTATCCCTGGGACAGCCGTATACAAACAATGAGCAGTTCTTC.

Only a few counts were recorded for this clonotype. V usage is TRBV25-1 and J usage is TRBJ1-1; D uncertain. CDR1 and CDR2 from the germline V gene are MGHDK and SYGVNS. The CDR3 is 13 amino acids. V was trimmed by 5 bases and J by 4 bases, leaving 11 bases between them. CDR3 in amino acids: CASSLPMSTEAFF. The CDR3 coding sequence is TGTGCCAGCAGTTTACCCATGAGCACTGAAGCTTTCTTT.

A few counts support this clonotype. This rearrangement joins TRBV10-3 to TRBJ1-5; possible D gene TRBD1, 5 bases. V dropped 4 bases and J dropped 6 bases, with 16 bases sitting between them. The CDR3 contains 15 residues. CDR1 ENHRY and CDR2 SYGVKD come from the germline V gene. In DNA form, the CDR3 reads TGTGCCATCAGTGCAACCGCCGGGGGGGGTCAGCCCCAGCATTTT. Its protein is CAISATAGGGQPQHF.

This chain's CDR3 is CASSLQGADNEQFF. The DNA for the CDR3 is TGCGCCAGCAGCTTACAGGGGGCGGACAATGAGCAGTTCTTC. The rearrangement uses TRBV5-1 and TRBJ2-1; TRBD1 agrees at 9 bases. Per the germline V gene, CDR1 is SGHRS and CDR2 is YFSETQ. There are 14 residues in the CDR3. After removal of 2 bases from V and 5 bases from J, the junction contained 2 bases not matched to a gene. Variable domain in full (rest from reference TRBV5-1 and TRBJ2-1): KAGVTQTPRYLIKTRGQQVTLSCSPISGHRSVSWYQQTPGQGLQFLFEYFSETQRNKGNFPGRFSGRQFSNSRSEMNVSTLELGDSALYLCASSLQGADNEQFFGPGTRLTVL.

V is TRBV29-1 and J is TRBJ2-2; 8 positions match TRBD1. This CDR3 has 13 residues. V lost 4 bases and J lost 5; bases outside the gene matches: 3. Germline V lookup: CDR1 SQVTM, CDR2 ANQGSEA. CDR3 sequence: CSVGQGLTGELFF. The CDR3 DNA is TGCAGCGTTGGACAGGGGCTTACCGGGGAGCTGTTTTTT.

J is TRBJ2-5 and V is TRBV4-1; 11 bases map to TRBD2. The CDR3 runs to 15 residues. Germline CDR1 is MGHRA and CDR2 is YSYEKL. V lost 4 bases to trimming and J lost 5 bases; unmatched junction nucleotides: 6. CDR3 sequence: CASSPVLAGDETQYF. DNA of the CDR3: TGCGCCAGCAGCCCGGTACTAGCGGGGGACGAGACCCAGTACTTC.

Ten or more counts support this clonotype. In nucleotides, the CDR3 is TGTGCCAGCAGACGGAACACTGAAGCTTTCTTT. Its protein product is CASRRNTEAFF. The chain couples TRBV6-5 to TRBJ1-1; D remains ambiguous. This CDR3 comprises 11 residues. Trimming left V 6 bases short and J 1 base short, with 3 bases between. Germline V gives CDR1 MNHEY, CDR2 SVGAGI.

The chain couples TRBV12-3 or TRBV12-4 to TRBJ2-7, with D possibly being TRBD1 (6 bases). V lost 5 bases and J lost 2, with 19 bases in between. CDR3 length: 16 residues. CDR3 in DNA: TGTGCCAGCAGTGGAAAAAGACAGGCTAATCCCTACGAGCAGTACTTC. Its translation: CASSGKRQANPYEQYF.

This clonotype was observed a handful of times. The rearrangement links TRBV12-3 or TRBV12-4 to TRBJ2-3, with D unclear. The CDR3 runs to 12 residues. The V and J ends lost 6 bases and 6 bases respectively, with 10 bases between them. CDR3 in amino acids: CASRTFQDTQYF. DNA of the CDR3: TGTGCCAGCAGGACCTTTCAGGATACGCAGTATTTT.

The chain has TRBV7-2 and TRBJ2-1; tentatively, D is TRBD2 (6 bases). Germline CDR1 is SGHTA and CDR2 is FQGNSA. The CDR3 spans 17 residues. V lost 5 bases and J lost 0, with 17 bases in between. CDR3 region: CASSPATGSHSYNEQFF. The CDR3 nucleotides read TGTGCCAGCAGCCCCGCTACCGGGAGCCACTCCTACAATGAGCAGTTCTTC.

A remark on this clonotype: The junction shows a germline mismatch at one end, possibly a read error. V and J are TRBV20-1 and TRBJ2-2; TRBD2 is a possible D gene (6 bases). Germline values: CDR1 DFQATT, CDR2 SNEGSKA (reference sequence). The CDR3 is 14 amino acids. This chain's CDR3 is CSARDGTYTGELFF. CDR3 in DNA: TGCAGTGCTCGAGACGGGACTTACACCGGGGAGCTGTTTTTT.

This clonotype has only a few counts. The chain carries TRBV6-5 and TRBJ1-2, with TRBD1 matching over 8 bases. CDR1 is MNHEY, CDR2 SVGAGI, per germline. J was trimmed by 4 bases and V by 1 base; bases with no gene match: 2. This CDR3 is 14 amino acids long. CDR3 sequence reads: CASSYLQGGYGYTF. Written as DNA, the CDR3 is TGTGCCAGCAGTTACTTACAGGGGGGCTATGGCTACACCTTC.

The chain carries TRBV11-1 and TRBJ2-3, with 10 bases lining up with TRBD2. In germline, CDR1 is SGHAT, CDR2 FQDESV (reference sequence). V shed 4 bases, J shed 1 base, and the junction held 14 bases outside the gene matches. This CDR3 is built from 19 residues. The DNA for the CDR3 is TGTGCCAGCAGCTCCAGTCTAGCGGGAGTTCTTCGGGGCACAGATACGCAGTATTTT. As protein: CASSSSLAGVLRGTDTQYF.

The CDR3 here is CASSSPTSGRPGEQYF. Here the CDR3 DNA reads TGTGCCAGCAGCTCCCCTACGTCTGGCAGGCCAGGGGAGCAGTACTTC. The rearrangement links TRBV13 to TRBJ2-7, with TRBD1 as a possible D gene (5 bases). The germline V and J ends were trimmed by 4 bases and 7 bases, with 23 bases remaining between them. CDR1 and CDR2 (germline): PRHDT, FYEKMQ (reference sequence). CDR3 size: 16 residues.

The rearrangement links TRBV7-9 to TRBJ1-1; D unclear. Germline V gives CDR1 SEHNR, CDR2 FQNEAQ (reference sequence). Trimming pared 8 bases from V and 2 bases from J, leaving 9 bases between. CDR3 length equals 12 residues. The CDR3 is CASGKDNTEAFF. In nucleotides, the CDR3 is TGTGCCAGCGGCAAAGATAACACTGAAGCTTTCTTT.

This clonotype has at least ten counts. The V gene is TRBV12-3 or TRBV12-4, the J gene TRBJ1-2, with TRBD1 as a possible D gene (5 bases). Between the trimmed V and J ends, which lost 3 bases and 2 bases, there was a span of 7 bases. The CDR3 covers 13 residues. The CDR3 reads CASSFDSNYGYTF. The DNA for the CDR3 is TGTGCCAGCAGTTTCGACAGCAACTATGGCTACACCTTC.